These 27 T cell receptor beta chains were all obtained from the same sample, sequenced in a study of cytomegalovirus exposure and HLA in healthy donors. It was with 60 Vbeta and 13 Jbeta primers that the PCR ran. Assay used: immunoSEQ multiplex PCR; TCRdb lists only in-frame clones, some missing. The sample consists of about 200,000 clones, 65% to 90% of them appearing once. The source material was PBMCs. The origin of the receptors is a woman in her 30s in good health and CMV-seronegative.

The CDR3 DNA sequence: TGTGCCAGCAGCTTAGTTGGGCCCGGACAGGGGAGGGGCTACACCTTC. Amino acids: CASSLVGPGQGRGYTF. The chain joins TRBV7-2 to TRBJ1-2; 9 bases line up with TRBD1. The CDR3 is 16 residues long. Losses at the gene ends were 1 base for V and 8 bases for J; bases not matched to a gene: 11. CDR1 and CDR2 from the germline V gene are SGHTA and FQGNSA. Complete variable domain (other parts from reference TRBV7-2 and TRBJ1-2): GAGVSQSPSNKVTEKGKDVELRCDPISGHTALYWYRQSLGQGLEFLIYFQGNSAPDKSGLPSDRFSAERTGGSVSTLTIQRTQQEDSAVYLCASSLVGPGQGRGYTFGSGTRLTVV.

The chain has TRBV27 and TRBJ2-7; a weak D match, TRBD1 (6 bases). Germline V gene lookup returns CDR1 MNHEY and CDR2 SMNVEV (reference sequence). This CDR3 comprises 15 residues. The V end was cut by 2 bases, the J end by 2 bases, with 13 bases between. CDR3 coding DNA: TGTGCCAGCAGTTTAAAGGGACAAGGTACCTACGAGCAGTACTTC. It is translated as CASSLKGQGTYEQYF.

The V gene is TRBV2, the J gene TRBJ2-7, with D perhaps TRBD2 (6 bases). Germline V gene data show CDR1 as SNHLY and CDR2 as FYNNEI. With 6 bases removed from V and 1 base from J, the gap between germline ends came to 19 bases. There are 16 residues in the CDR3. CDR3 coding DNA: TGTGCCAGCAGCGCTGACATCGGCGGGGATTCCTACGAGCAGTACTTC. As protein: CASSADIGGDSYEQYF.

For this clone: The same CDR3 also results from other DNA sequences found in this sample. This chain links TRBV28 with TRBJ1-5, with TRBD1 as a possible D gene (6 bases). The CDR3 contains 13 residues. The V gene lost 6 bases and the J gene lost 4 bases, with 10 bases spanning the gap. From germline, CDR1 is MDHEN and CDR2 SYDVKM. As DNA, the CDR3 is TGTGCCAGCAGCAGGACAGTGAATCAGCCCCAGCATTTT. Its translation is CASSRTVNQPQHF.

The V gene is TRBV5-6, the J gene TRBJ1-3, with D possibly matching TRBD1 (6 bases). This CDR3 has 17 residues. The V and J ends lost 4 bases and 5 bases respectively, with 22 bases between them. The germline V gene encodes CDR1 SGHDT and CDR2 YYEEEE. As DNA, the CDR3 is TGTGCCAGCAGCCTAAGTCCCGGTGTTAGGGGGAGAAACACCATATATTTT. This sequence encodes CASSLSPGVRGRNTIYF.

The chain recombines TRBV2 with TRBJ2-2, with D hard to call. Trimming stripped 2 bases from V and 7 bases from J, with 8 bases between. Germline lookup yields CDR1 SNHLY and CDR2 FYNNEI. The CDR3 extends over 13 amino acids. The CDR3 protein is CASSEWSIGELFF. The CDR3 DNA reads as TGTGCCAGCAGTGAATGGAGTATCGGGGAGCTGTTTTTT.

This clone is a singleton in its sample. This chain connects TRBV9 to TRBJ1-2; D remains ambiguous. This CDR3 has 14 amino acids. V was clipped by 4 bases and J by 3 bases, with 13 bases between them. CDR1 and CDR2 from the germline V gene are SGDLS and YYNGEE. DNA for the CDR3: TGTGCCAGCAGCCACGGTTTATTGGACTATGGCTACACCTTC. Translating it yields CASSHGLLDYGYTF. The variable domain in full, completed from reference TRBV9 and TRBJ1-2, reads DSGVTQTPKHLITATGQRVTLRCSPRSGDLSVYWYQQSLDQGLQFLIQYYNGEERAKGNILERFSAQQFPDLHSELNLSSLELGDSALYFCASSHGLLDYGYTFGSGTRLTVV.

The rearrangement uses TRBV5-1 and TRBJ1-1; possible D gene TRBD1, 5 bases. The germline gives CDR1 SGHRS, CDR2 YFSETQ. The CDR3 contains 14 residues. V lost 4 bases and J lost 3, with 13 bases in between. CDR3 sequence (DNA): TGCGCCAGCAGCCACGCAGGGTCCCACACTGAAGCTTTCTTT. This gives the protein CASSHAGSHTEAFF.

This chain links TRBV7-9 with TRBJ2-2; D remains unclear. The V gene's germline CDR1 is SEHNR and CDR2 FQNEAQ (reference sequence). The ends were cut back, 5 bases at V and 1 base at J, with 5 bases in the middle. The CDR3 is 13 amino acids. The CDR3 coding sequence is TGTGCCAGCAGCAGACAGAACACCGGGGAGCTGTTTTTT. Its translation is CASSRQNTGELFF. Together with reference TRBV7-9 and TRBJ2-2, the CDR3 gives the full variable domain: DTGVSQNPRHKITKRGQNVTFRCDPISEHNRLYWYRQTLGQGPEFLTYFQNEAQLEKSRLLSDRFSAERPKGSFSTLEIQRTEQGDSAMYLCASSRQNTGELFFGEGSRLTVL.

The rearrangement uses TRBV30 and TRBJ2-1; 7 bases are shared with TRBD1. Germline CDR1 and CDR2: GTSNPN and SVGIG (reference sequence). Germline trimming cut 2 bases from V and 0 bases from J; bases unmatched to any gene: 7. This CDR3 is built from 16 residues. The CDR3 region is CAWSPPGQHSYNEQFF. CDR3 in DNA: TGTGCCTGGAGTCCTCCGGGACAGCACTCCTACAATGAGCAGTTCTTC.

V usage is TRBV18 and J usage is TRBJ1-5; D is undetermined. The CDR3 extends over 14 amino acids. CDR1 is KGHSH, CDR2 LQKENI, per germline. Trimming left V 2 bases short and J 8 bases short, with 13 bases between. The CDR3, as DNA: TGTGCCAGCTCACCAGGGGAGGATTTGGAGCCCCAGCATTTT. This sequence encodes CASSPGEDLEPQHF.

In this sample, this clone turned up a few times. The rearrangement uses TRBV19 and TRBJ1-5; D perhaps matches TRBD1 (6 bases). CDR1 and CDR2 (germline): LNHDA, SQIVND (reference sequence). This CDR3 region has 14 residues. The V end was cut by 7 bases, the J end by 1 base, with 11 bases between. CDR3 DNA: TGTGCCAGTAAGGCAGGGGCGAGCAATCAGCCCCAGCATTTT. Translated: CASKAGASNQPQHF.

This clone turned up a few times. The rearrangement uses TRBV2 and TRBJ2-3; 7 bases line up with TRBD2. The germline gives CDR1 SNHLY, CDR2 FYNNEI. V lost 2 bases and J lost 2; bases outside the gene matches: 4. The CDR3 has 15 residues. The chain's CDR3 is CASSESLALTDTQYF. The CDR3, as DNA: TGTGCCAGCAGTGAATCACTAGCGCTCACAGATACGCAGTATTTT.

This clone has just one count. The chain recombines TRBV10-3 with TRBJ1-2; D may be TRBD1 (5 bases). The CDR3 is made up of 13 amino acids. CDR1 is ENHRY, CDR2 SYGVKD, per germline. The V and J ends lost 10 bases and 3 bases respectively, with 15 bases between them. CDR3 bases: TGTGCCACCAAAACGGGGGTGGACTATGGCTACACCTTC. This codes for CATKTGVDYGYTF.

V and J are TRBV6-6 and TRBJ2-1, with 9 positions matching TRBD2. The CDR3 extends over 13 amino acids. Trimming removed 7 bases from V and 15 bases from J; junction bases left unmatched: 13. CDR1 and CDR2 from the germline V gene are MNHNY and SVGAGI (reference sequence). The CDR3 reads CASTNTGAGGVFF. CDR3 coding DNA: TGTGCCAGCACCAACACTGGAGCGGGAGGTGTGTTCTTC.

Here the CDR3 DNA reads TGCGCCAGCAGCCAAGGGGGGCGACAGGGGAACACCGGGGAGCTGTTTTTT. Translation: CASSQGGRQGNTGELFF. The chain employs TRBV4-1 and TRBJ2-2; 7 nucleotides match TRBD1. Germline values: CDR1 MGHRA, CDR2 YSYEKL. J lost 1 base, V lost 1 base, and 6 bases had no gene match. This CDR3 is 17 amino acids long.

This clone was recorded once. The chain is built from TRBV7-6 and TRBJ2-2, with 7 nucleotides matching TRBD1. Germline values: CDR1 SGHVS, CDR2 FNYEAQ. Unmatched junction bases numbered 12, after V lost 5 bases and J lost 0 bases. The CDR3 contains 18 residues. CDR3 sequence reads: CASSLWDSYTTNTGELFF. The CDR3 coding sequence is TGTGCCAGCAGCCTATGGGACAGTTACACTACGAACACCGGGGAGCTGTTTTTT.

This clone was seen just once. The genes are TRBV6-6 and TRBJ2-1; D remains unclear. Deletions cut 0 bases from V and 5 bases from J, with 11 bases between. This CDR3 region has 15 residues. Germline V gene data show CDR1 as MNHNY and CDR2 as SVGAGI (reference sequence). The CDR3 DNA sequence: TGTGCCAGCAGTTACTCGATCGGCGGTGACAATGAGCAGTTCTTC. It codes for CASSYSIGGDNEQFF.

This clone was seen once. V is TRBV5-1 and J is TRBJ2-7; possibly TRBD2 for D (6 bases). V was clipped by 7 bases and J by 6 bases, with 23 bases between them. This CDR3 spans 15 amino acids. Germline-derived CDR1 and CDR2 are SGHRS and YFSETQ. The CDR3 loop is CASGPGGTGSGEQYF. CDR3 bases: TGCGCCAGCGGCCCCGGGGGAACGGGGTCAGGCGAGCAGTACTTC. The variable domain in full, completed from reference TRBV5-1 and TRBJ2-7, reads KAGVTQTPRYLIKTRGQQVTLSCSPISGHRSVSWYQQTPGQGLQFLFEYFSETQRNKGNFPGRFSGRQFSNSRSEMNVSTLELGDSALYLCASGPGGTGSGEQYFGPGTRLTVT.

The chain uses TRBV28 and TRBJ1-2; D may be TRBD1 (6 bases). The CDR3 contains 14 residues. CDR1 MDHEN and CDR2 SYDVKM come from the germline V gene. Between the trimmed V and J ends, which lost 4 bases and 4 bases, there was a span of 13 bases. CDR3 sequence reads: CASSSGAGRYGYTF. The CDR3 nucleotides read TGTGCCAGCAGTTCAGGGGCCGGCCGCTATGGCTACACCTTC.

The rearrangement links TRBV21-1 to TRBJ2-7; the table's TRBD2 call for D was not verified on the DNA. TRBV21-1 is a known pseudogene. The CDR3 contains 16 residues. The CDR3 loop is CASKRPLAGVSHEQYF. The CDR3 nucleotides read TGTGCCAGCAAACGTCCACTAGCGGGTGTTTCCCACGAGCAGTACTTC.

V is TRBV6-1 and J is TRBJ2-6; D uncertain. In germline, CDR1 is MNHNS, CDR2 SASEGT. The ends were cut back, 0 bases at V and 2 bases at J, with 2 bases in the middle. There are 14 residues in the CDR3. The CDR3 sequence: CASSEATGANVLTF. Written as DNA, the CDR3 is TGTGCCAGCAGTGAAGCCACTGGGGCCAACGTCCTGACTTTC.

The CDR3 nucleotides are TGTGCCAGCAGCTTCGGGACTAGCGGGTCTAACAGCTACACCGGGGAGCTGTTTTTT. It translates to CASSFGTSGSNSYTGELFF. The chain is built from TRBV7-6 and TRBJ2-2; 12 nucleotides align to TRBD2. This CDR3 comprises 19 residues. Germline values: CDR1 SGHVS, CDR2 FNYEAQ. Trimming took 3 bases from V and 3 from J; bases not matched to a gene: 11.

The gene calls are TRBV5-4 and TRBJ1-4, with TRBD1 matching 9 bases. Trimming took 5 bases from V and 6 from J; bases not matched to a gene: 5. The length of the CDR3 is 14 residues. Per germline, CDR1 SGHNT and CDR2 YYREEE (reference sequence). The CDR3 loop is CASSRQGGDEKLFF. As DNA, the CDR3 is TGTGCCAGCAGTCGACAGGGGGGTGATGAAAAACTGTTTTTT.

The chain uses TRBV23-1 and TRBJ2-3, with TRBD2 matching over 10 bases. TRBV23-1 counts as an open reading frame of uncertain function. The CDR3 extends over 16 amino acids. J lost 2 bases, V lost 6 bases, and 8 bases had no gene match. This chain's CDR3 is CASRDAGTSVTDTQYF. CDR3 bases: TGCGCCAGCAGGGACGCCGGGACTAGCGTCACAGATACGCAGTATTTT.

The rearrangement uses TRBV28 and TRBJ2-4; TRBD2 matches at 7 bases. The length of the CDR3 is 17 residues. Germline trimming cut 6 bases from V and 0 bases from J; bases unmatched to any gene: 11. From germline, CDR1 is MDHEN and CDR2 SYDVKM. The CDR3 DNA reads TGTGCCAGCAGCCGGGGGGACTACGTAATAGCCAAAAACATTCAGTACTTC. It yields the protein CASSRGDYVIAKNIQYF.

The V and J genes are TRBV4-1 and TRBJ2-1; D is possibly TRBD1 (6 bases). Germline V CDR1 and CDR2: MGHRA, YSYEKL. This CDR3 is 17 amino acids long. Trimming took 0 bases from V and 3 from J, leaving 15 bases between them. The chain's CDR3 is CASSQDETGLYYNEQFF. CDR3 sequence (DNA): TGCGCCAGCAGCCAAGACGAAACAGGGCTTTACTACAATGAGCAGTTCTTC.